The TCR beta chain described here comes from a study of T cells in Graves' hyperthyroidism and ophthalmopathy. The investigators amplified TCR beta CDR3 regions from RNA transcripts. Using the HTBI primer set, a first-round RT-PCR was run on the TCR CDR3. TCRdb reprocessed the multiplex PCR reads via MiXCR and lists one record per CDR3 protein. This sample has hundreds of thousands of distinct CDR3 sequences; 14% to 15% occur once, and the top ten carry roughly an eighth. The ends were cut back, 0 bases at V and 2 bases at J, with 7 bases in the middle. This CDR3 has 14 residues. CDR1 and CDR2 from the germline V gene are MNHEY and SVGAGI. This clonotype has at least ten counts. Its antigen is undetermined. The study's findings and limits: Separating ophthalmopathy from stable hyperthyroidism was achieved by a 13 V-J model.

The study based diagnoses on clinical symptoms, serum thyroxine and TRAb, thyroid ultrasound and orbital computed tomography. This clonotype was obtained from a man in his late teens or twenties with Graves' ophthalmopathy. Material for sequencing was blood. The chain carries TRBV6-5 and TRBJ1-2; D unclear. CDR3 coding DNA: TGTGCCAGCAGTTACTCAGGAGAGAACTATGGCTACACCTTC. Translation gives CASSYSGENYGYTF.